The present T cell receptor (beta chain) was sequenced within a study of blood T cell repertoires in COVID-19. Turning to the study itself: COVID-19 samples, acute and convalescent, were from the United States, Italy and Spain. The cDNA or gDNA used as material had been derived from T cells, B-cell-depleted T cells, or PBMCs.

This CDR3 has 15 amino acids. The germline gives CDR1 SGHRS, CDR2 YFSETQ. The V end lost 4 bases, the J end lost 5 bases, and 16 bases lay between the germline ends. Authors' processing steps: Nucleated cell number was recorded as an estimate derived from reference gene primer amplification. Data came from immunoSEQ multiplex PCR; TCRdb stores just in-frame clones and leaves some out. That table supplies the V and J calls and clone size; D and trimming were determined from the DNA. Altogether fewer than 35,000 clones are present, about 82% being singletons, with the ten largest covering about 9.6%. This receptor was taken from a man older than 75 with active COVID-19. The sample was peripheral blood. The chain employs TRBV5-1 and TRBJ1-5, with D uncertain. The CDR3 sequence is CASSPGPGIDQPQHF. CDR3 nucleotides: TGCGCCAGCAGCCCGGGCCCGGGGATCGATCAGCCCCAGCATTTT.